This passage covers 24 T cell receptor beta chains from one sample sequenced in a study of CD8+ T cells in alopecia areata. Following extraction, RNA underwent reverse transcription to cDNA, which served as the sequencing template. Generated by immunoSEQ multiplex PCR, the TCRdb table keeps only in-frame clones and is missing some. The sample lists 150,000 to 160,000 clones, 40% to 65% occurring once. The input for sequencing was CD8+ T cells sorted from blood, taken at week 0. The receptors shown here come from a human donor with alopecia areata.

CDR3 in amino acids: CASSLDSIGGTEAFF. The CDR3 DNA follows: TGCGCCAGCAGCCTAGACTCAATTGGGGGCACTGAAGCTTTCTTT. The chain couples TRBV4-1 to TRBJ1-1; perhaps TRBD1 as D (5 bases). The V and J ends lost 4 bases and 4 bases respectively, with 16 bases between them. Germline CDR1 and CDR2: MGHRA and YSYEKL. This CDR3 region has 15 residues.

The chain is built from TRBV7-2 and TRBJ1-2; 11 bases agree with TRBD1. CDR3 size: 14 residues. J gave up 7 bases and V 4 bases, and 5 bases lay outside the gene matches. Per germline, CDR1 SGHTA and CDR2 FQGNSA. Here the CDR3 reads CASSSGQGARGYTF. CDR3 in DNA: TGTGCCAGCAGCTCCGGACAGGGGGCGCGTGGCTACACCTTC.

The rearrangement uses TRBV7-8 and TRBJ2-3; D may be TRBD2 (5 bases). Germline lookup yields CDR1 SGHVS and CDR2 FQNEAQ. V was pared by 1 base and J by 0 bases, with 17 bases between. The CDR3 consists of 18 residues. CDR3 in DNA: TGTGCCAGCAGCTTAGTTCGCGGGCGGACCTCTAGCACAGATACGCAGTATTTT. The encoded protein is CASSLVRGRTSSTDTQYF.

The V gene is TRBV23-1, the J gene TRBJ1-1; D ambiguous. TRBV23-1 has ORF status, its function being uncertain. CDR3 length equals 15 residues. V lost 4 bases and J lost 8, with 20 bases in between. The CDR3 bases are TGCGCCAGCAGTCCTTTGGACGCCCGCGGAGGGGAAGCTTTCTTT. It specifies CASSPLDARGGEAFF.

The V and J genes are TRBV25-1 and TRBJ1-5; no firm D call. The germline CDR1 and CDR2 sequences are MGHDK and SYGVNS. V lost 5 bases, J lost 11 bases, and 10 bases lay in between. This CDR3 contains 11 residues. The CDR3 coding sequence is TGTGCCAGCAGTCCGAGCCAATCCCAGCATTTT. Its translation: CASSPSQSQHF.

The chain couples TRBV7-6 to TRBJ2-2; 9 bases are shared with TRBD1. With 3 bases clipped from V and 6 bases from J, the junction kept 8 bases outside the gene matches. The V gene's germline CDR1 is SGHVS and CDR2 FNYEAQ. This CDR3 spans 16 amino acids. The CDR3 DNA follows: TGTGCCAGCAGCTTTTCCGGGACAGGGCCTCCCGGGGAGCTGTTTTTT. Translation: CASSFSGTGPPGELFF.

V is TRBV30 and J is TRBJ1-5, with 7 bases aligning to TRBD1. Germline CDR1 and CDR2: GTSNPN and SVGIG (reference sequence). The CDR3 runs to 13 residues. The ends lost 2 bases at V and 5 bases at J; junction bases unmatched: 3. The CDR3 nucleotides read TGTGCCTGGAGTACCACAGGGGATCAGCCCCAGCATTTT. Encoded protein: CAWSTTGDQPQHF.

V gene TRBV29-1 combines with J gene TRBJ2-7; D may be TRBD1 or TRBD2 (6 bases each). Germline CDR1 and CDR2: SQVTM and ANQGSEA. This CDR3 contains 14 residues. Trimming took 6 bases from V and 0 from J, leaving 15 bases between them. CDR3 in DNA: TGCAGCGTCCGAGGGGGGTCCAGCTCCTACGAGCAGTACTTC. Protein sequence: CSVRGGSSSYEQYF.

V and J are TRBV13 and TRBJ1-6; 9 bases are a match to TRBD1. Looked up from germline, CDR1 is PRHDT and CDR2 is FYEKMQ (reference sequence). The CDR3 runs to 15 residues. V was clipped by 3 bases and J by 7 bases; unmatched bases: 4. The CDR3 is CASSFWTGDNSPLHF. For the CDR3, the DNA is TGTGCCAGCAGCTTCTGGACAGGGGACAATTCACCCCTCCACTTT. Combining the CDR3 with reference TRBV13 and TRBJ1-6 gives the whole variable domain AAGVIQSPRHLIKEKRETATLKCYPIPRHDTVYWYQQGPGQDPQFLISFYEKMQSDKGSIPDRFSAQQFSDYHSELNMSSLELGDSALYFCASSFWTGDNSPLHFGNGTRLTVT.

The chain has TRBV5-1 and TRBJ2-3; 7 positions match TRBD1. J gave up 0 bases and V 0 bases, and 4 bases lay outside the gene matches. This CDR3 is built from 16 residues. Germline loops: CDR1 SGHRS, CDR2 YFSETQ. CDR3 amino acids: CASSLAETGSTDTQYF. For the CDR3, the DNA is TGCGCCAGCAGCTTGGCCGAGACAGGGAGCACAGATACGCAGTATTTT.

Only a few counts were recorded for this clone. This chain joins TRBV15 and TRBJ2-1, with D tentatively TRBD2 (6 bases). The germline V gene has CDR1 LNHNV and CDR2 YYDKDF (reference sequence). V was trimmed by 5 bases and J by 8 bases, leaving 19 bases between them. The CDR3 covers 15 residues. The CDR3 DNA reads as TGTGCCACCAGCCTCCAAGGCGGGGCCCGGGATGAGCAGTTCTTC. As protein: CATSLQGGARDEQFF.

The chain joins TRBV7-9 to TRBJ2-6; D gene ambiguous. The CDR3 has 13 residues. CDR1 and CDR2 from the germline V gene are SEHNR and FQNEAQ (reference sequence). The V end lost 1 base, the J end lost 12 bases, and 10 bases lay between the germline ends. DNA for the CDR3: TGTGCCAGCAGCTTAGATACGGTCCCCGTCCTGACTTTC. This translates into CASSLDTVPVLTF.

There are a few counts of this clone. The CDR3 nucleotides read TGTGCCAGCAGCTTGGGAGCCGGGGGGTCCACAGATACGCAGTATTTT. It yields the protein CASSLGAGGSTDTQYF. The chain uses TRBV7-8 and TRBJ2-3, with TRBD2 matching over 7 bases. The CDR3 extends over 16 amino acids. J lost 2 bases, V lost 3 bases, and 8 bases had no gene match. CDR1 is SGHVS and CDR2 is FQNEAQ in the germline V gene.

This clone was counted only a few times. The chain is built from TRBV10-1 and TRBJ1-5; 7 bases match TRBD1. J gave up 6 bases and V 5 bases, and 10 bases lay outside the gene matches. Germline values: CDR1 WNHNN, CDR2 SYGVQD (reference sequence). This CDR3 is built from 15 residues. The CDR3: CASSRDSRRRQPQHF. DNA of the CDR3: TGCGCCAGCAGTAGGGACAGCCGAAGACGTCAGCCCCAGCATTTT.

This clone was found a few times. The chain couples TRBV12-5 to TRBJ1-5; D unresolved. The germline gives CDR1 LGHNT, CDR2 FRNRAP. Between the trimmed V and J ends, which lost 5 bases and 9 bases, there was a span of 20 bases. The CDR3 runs to 15 residues. CDR3 protein: CASGPQENLLSPQHF. CDR3 sequence (DNA): TGTGCTAGTGGTCCCCAGGAGAATCTTTTATCGCCCCAGCATTTT. The variable domain in full, with the rest retrieved from reference TRBV12-5 and TRBJ1-5, is DARVTQTPRHKVTEMGQEVTMRCQPILGHNTVFWYRQTMMQGLELLAYFRNRAPLDDSGMPKDRFSAEMPDATLATLKIQPSEPRDSAVYFCASGPQENLLSPQHFGDGTRLSIL.

The rearrangement links TRBV6-6 to TRBJ2-2, with a tentative D call TRBD2 (6 bases). From germline, CDR1 is MNHNY and CDR2 SVGAGI (reference sequence). The CDR3 is 14 amino acids. V gave up 7 bases and J gave up 4 bases, with 13 bases separating them. The CDR3 spells CASIMGGGTGELFF. Written as DNA, the CDR3 is TGTGCCAGCATCATGGGGGGTGGCACCGGGGAGCTGTTTTTT.

The DNA for the CDR3 is TGTGCCAGCAGCTCCCTAGCGGGGGCGCAGCGGGAGACCCAGTACTTC. It specifies CASSSLAGAQRETQYF. The chain recombines TRBV7-6 with TRBJ2-5; 10 bases map to TRBD2. This CDR3 has 16 amino acids. V shed 4 bases, J shed 5 bases, and the junction held 10 bases outside the gene matches. Germline loops: CDR1 SGHVS, CDR2 FNYEAQ.

J is TRBJ2-2 and V is TRBV7-8; D is perhaps TRBD2 (6 bases). This CDR3 has 15 residues. From germline, CDR1 is SGHVS and CDR2 FQNEAQ. V was clipped by 5 bases and J by 1 base, with 11 bases between them. DNA for the CDR3: TGTGCCAGCAGCCCTGACGGGGGGAACACCGGGGAGCTGTTTTTT. Translating gives CASSPDGGNTGELFF.

This clone showed up just a few times. A far larger clone is one base from this, pointing to a likely read error. This chain joins TRBV5-6 and TRBJ2-3, with TRBD1 matching 8 bases. This CDR3 has 18 amino acids. Looked up from germline, CDR1 is SGHDT and CDR2 is YYEEEE. V was pared by 0 bases and J by 5 bases, with 14 bases of the junction left unmatched. This CDR3 reads CASSLGRFDRGRGDTQYF. The DNA of the CDR3 is TGTGCCAGCAGCTTGGGGCGATTTGACAGGGGAAGAGGAGATACGCAGTATTTT. The variable domain in full, with the rest retrieved from reference TRBV5-6 and TRBJ2-3, is DAGVTQSPTHLIKTRGQQVTLRCSPKSGHDTVSWYQQALGQGPQFIFQYYEEEERQRGNFPDRFSGHQFPNYSSELNVNALLLGDSALYLCASSLGRFDRGRGDTQYFGPGTRLTVL.

The gene calls are TRBV19 and TRBJ2-1; the match to TRBD2 covers 10 bases. J lost 0 bases, V lost 7 bases, and 0 bases had no gene match. The germline V gene encodes CDR1 LNHDA and CDR2 SQIVND (reference sequence). The CDR3 runs 14 residues. The CDR3 sequence is CASTSGGSYNEQFF. For the CDR3, the DNA is TGTGCCAGTACTAGCGGGGGCTCCTACAATGAGCAGTTCTTC.

The V gene is TRBV2, the J gene TRBJ1-4, with D perhaps TRBD1 (5 bases). Germline loops: CDR1 SNHLY, CDR2 FYNNEI. The ends were cut back, 4 bases at V and 0 bases at J, with 9 bases in the middle. The CDR3 is 15 residues long. The CDR3 loop is CASSGQIATNEKLFF. The CDR3 nucleotides are TGTGCCAGCAGTGGACAGATCGCAACTAATGAAAAACTGTTTTTT.

This clone was recorded a few times. The chain couples TRBV27 to TRBJ1-1; D is perhaps TRBD1 (5 bases). This CDR3 comprises 15 residues. Per the germline V gene, CDR1 is MNHEY and CDR2 is SMNVEV (reference sequence). V lost 8 bases and J lost 7, with 23 bases in between. The CDR3 sequence: CASYHASGGTYEAFF. CDR3 sequence (DNA): TGTGCCAGCTATCACGCGAGTGGGGGAACTTATGAAGCTTTCTTT.

This clone was recorded only once. This sequence joins TRBV29-1 and TRBJ1-2, with D perhaps matching TRBD1 (5 bases). Germline CDR1 reads SQVTM; CDR2 reads ANQGSEA. CDR3 size: 13 residues. Trimming removed 5 bases at V and 0 bases at J, with 10 bases between. CDR3: CSVPTDSNYGYTF. The CDR3 nucleotides are TGCAGCGTTCCGACAGACTCTAACTATGGCTACACCTTC.

This chain joins TRBV27 and TRBJ1-2; D gene uncertain. V was shortened by 8 bases and J by 4 bases, with 14 bases between the two germline ends. The CDR3 is made up of 13 amino acids. The germline V gene encodes CDR1 MNHEY and CDR2 SMNVEV (reference sequence). Here the CDR3 reads CASRSEWGYGYTF. CDR3 coding DNA: TGTGCCAGCCGCAGTGAGTGGGGCTATGGCTACACCTTC.